These 9 T cell receptor beta chains came from one sample sequenced in a study of tumor and adjacent non-tumor tissue in lung cancer (dated 2018 in TCRdb). RNA was isolated from bulk unsorted tissue, and RNA quality was assessed with a NanoDrop ND-1000 and an Agilent 2100. Normal lung samples were distant non-tumor tissue taken more than 3 cm from the tumor edge. The receptor library was made with multiplex PCR. The run used an Illumina HiSeq 2500. TCRbeta libraries were constructed through three rounds of nested PCR with primers (Table S4) according to protocols adapted from ARM-PCR. TCRdb cleaned the public reads at Q25 with fastp, built clones with MiXCR and kept in-frame beta chains. When rows share a CDR3 protein, they turn into one entry using the most common DNA and genes. This sample is represented by 60,000 to 100,000 distinct CDR3 sequences; about 80% of them were singletons. Of the sample, about two fifths is held by the ten largest clones.

The sample was distant non-tumor lung tissue. Source of these receptors: a man aged 65 to 85 with non-small cell lung cancer.

This clonotype came up a few times. V is TRBV7-9 and J is TRBJ2-3; 12 bases are shared with TRBD1. The CDR3 loop spans 16 amino acids. The trim removed 1 base at V and 5 bases at J, leaving 4 bases unmatched. CDR1 is SEHNR and CDR2 is FQNEAQ in the germline V gene (reference sequence). CDR3 residues: CASSLGDRGRGDTQYF. The CDR3 coding sequence is TGTGCCAGCAGCTTAGGGGACAGGGGGCGCGGAGATACGCAGTATTTT.

In the case of this clonotype: Here the CDR3 omits its conserved ending phenylalanine or tryptophan, so a read error is the likely source. V gene TRBV12-3 or TRBV12-4 combines with J gene TRBJ1-5, with D possibly matching TRBD1 (5 bases). The CDR3 contains 14 residues. V was cut by 5 bases and J by 5 bases, with 13 bases left in between. CDR3 in DNA: TGTGCCAGCAGTGGACGCAGGGAATATCAGCCCCAGCATTTG. It codes for CASSGRREYQPQHL.

V gene TRBV20-1 combines with J gene TRBJ2-7; 10 nucleotides line up with TRBD2. Germline V lookup: CDR1 DFQATT, CDR2 SNEGSKA (reference sequence). After removal of 7 bases from V and 2 bases from J, the junction contained 11 bases not matched to a gene. This CDR3 has 15 amino acids. The CDR3 region is CSVRESLAGTYEQYF. As DNA, the CDR3 is TGCAGTGTCAGAGAATCACTAGCGGGGACCTACGAGCAGTACTTC.

This clonotype was recorded a few times. This chain connects TRBV28 to TRBJ1-1; D unresolved. Trimming stripped 5 bases from V and 3 bases from J, with 13 bases between. This CDR3 has 14 residues. CDR1 is MDHEN, CDR2 SYDVKM, per germline. CDR3 in amino acids: CASSPPAEYTEAFF. CDR3 nucleotide sequence: TGTGCCAGCAGTCCCCCAGCGGAGTACACTGAAGCTTTCTTT. Supplemented by reference TRBV28 and TRBJ1-1, the full variable domain reads DVKVTQSSRYLVKRTGEKVFLECVQDMDHENMFWYRQDPGLGLRLIYFSYDVKMKEKGDIPEGYSVSREKKERFSLILESASTNQTSMYLCASSPPAEYTEAFFGQGTRLTVV.

A single count supports this clonotype. V is TRBV7-9 and J is TRBJ2-3, with 7 bases matching TRBD2. J gave up 4 bases and V 11 bases, and 6 bases lay outside the gene matches. The CDR3 sequence is 12 residues long. Per germline, CDR1 SEHNR and CDR2 FQNEAQ (reference sequence). CDR3 in amino acids: CAGSGGADTQYF. As DNA, the CDR3 is TGTGCCGGCTCGGGGGGTGCAGATACGCAGTATTTT.

The chain joins TRBV11-2 to TRBJ2-3, with a weak D call TRBD1 (6 bases). Trimming removed 5 bases at V and 0 bases at J, with 12 bases between. This CDR3 comprises 15 residues. CDR1 is SGHAT and CDR2 is FQNNGV in the germline V gene. Here the CDR3 reads CASSLGHSSTDTQYF. The DNA of the CDR3 is TGTGCCAGCAGCCTGGGACATTCTAGCACAGATACGCAGTATTTT. The variable domain in full, completed from reference TRBV11-2 and TRBJ2-3, reads EAGVAQSPRYKIIEKRQSVAFWCNPISGHATLYWYQQILGQGPKLLIQFQNNGVVDDSQLPKDRFSAERLKGVDSTLKIQPAKLEDSAVYLCASSLGHSSTDTQYFGPGTRLTVL.

In its sample, this clonotype was seen once. The CDR3 ends on some other residue instead of the conserved phenylalanine or tryptophan, so this is likely a read error. The chain links TRBV28 to TRBJ2-3, with 7 bases that match TRBD1. CDR1 is MDHEN and CDR2 is SYDVKM in the germline V gene. This CDR3 contains 16 residues. The CDR3 region is CASSFSRGRGTDTQYS. The CDR3 nucleotides read TGTGCCAGCAGTTTCTCCAGGGGGAGAGGAACAGATACACAGTATTCT.

Concerning this clonotype itself: This clone may be a read error of a much larger clone one base away. As the CDR3 is not closed by the conserved phenylalanine or tryptophan, this likely results from a read error. V usage is TRBV14 and J usage is TRBJ2-5, with 8 bases lining up with TRBD2. Germline values: CDR1 SGHDN, CDR2 FVKESK. V lost 4 bases, J lost 1 base, and 14 bases stayed unmatched. The CDR3 spans 18 residues. This chain's CDR3 is CASSRGSGSGTPQETQYL. The CDR3, as DNA: TGTGCCAGCAGCCGAGGTTCGGGTAGCGGGACCCCCCAAGAGACCCAGTACCTC.

The table lists this clonotype with a few counts. At one of its ends the junction is not consistent with the germline gene, which may arise from a read error. Here the CDR3 DNA reads TGTGCCAGTAGTGAATCTAGTTTTACGAAGTATTTT. Translation: CASSESSFTKYF. The J gene is TRBJ2-3, the V gene TRBV6-1; D gene ambiguous. Germline V lookup: CDR1 MNHNS, CDR2 SASEGT. This CDR3 has 12 amino acids.